The 7 T cell receptor beta chains presented below share a single source sample, sequenced in a study of shared clonotypes between healthy human individuals. Some clones are missing from TCRdb's copy, which holds only in-frame ones; the method was immunoSEQ multiplex PCR. Of some 1,100,000 clones in the sample, approximately 80% are singletons; the top ten hold 0.52%. The sample taken for sequencing was memory CD4+ T cells from PBMCs. Subset in this sample: CD45RA-negative fraction. The receptor source for this set is a man aged 18 to 29 in good health. Some clones in this sample may be carry-over from other donors' samples.

In this sample, this clone turned up many times. V is TRBV6-1 and J is TRBJ1-5; 7 bases align to TRBD1. Germline V lookup: CDR1 MNHNS, CDR2 SASEGT. CDR3 length equals 15 residues. The V gene end was trimmed by 6 bases and the J gene end by 2 bases; junction bases not matched to a gene: 7. As DNA, the CDR3 is TGTGCCAGCAGACAACCCAGGGGGGGCAATCAGCCCCAGCATTTT. It codes for CASRQPRGGNQPQHF.

Note on this clone: The sample has other DNA sequences that encode this CDR3 too. V usage is TRBV18 and J usage is TRBJ2-7; D gene uncertain. The V end was cut by 2 bases, the J end by 2 bases, with 1 base between. This CDR3 region has 11 residues. Germline CDR1 reads KGHSH; CDR2 reads LQKENI. The CDR3 nucleotides are TGTGCCAGCTCACCAGCCTACGAGCAGTACTTC. Amino acid sequence: CASSPAYEQYF.

This clone was counted many times. The chain links TRBV7-2 to TRBJ2-1, with D possibly TRBD1 on 7 matching bases. Trimming removed 5 bases from V and 7 bases from J, with 15 bases in between. Germline V lookup: CDR1 SGHTA, CDR2 FQGNSA. The CDR3 covers 14 residues. The CDR3 nucleotides read TGTGCCAGCAGCGGAGGGGGCTCTCCTAATGAGCAGTTCTTC. As protein: CASSGGGSPNEQFF.

The chain uses TRBV15 and TRBJ1-4; possibly TRBD1 for D (5 bases). This CDR3 is 15 amino acids long. V was shortened by 0 bases and J by 8 bases, with 13 bases between the two germline ends. CDR1 and CDR2 (germline): LNHNV, YYDKDF (reference sequence). DNA of the CDR3: TGTGCCACCAGCAGAGATCCCGCCCGGGGGGAAAAACTGTTTTTT. Residues: CATSRDPARGEKLFF. Supplemented by reference TRBV15 and TRBJ1-4, the full variable domain reads DAMVIQNPRYQVTQFGKPVTLSCSQTLNHNVMYWYQQKSSQAPKLLFHYYDKDFNNEADTPDNFQSRRPNTSFCFLDIRSPGLGDTAMYLCATSRDPARGEKLFFGSGTQLSVL.

The chain carries TRBV7-2 and TRBJ2-1, with a possible D match to TRBD1 (6 bases). The germline CDR1 and CDR2 sequences are SGHTA and FQGNSA. Deletions cut 8 bases from V and 0 bases from J, with 11 bases between. The CDR3 runs 14 residues. The CDR3 here is CASQQGTSYNEQFF. The CDR3 DNA follows: TGTGCCAGCCAACAGGGAACCTCCTACAATGAGCAGTTCTTC. Together with reference TRBV7-2 and TRBJ2-1, the CDR3 gives the full variable domain: GAGVSQSPSNKVTEKGKDVELRCDPISGHTALYWYRQSLGQGLEFLIYFQGNSAPDKSGLPSDRFSAERTGGSVSTLTIQRTQQEDSAVYLCASQQGTSYNEQFFGPGTRLTVL.

The V call is TRBV10-3, the J call TRBJ2-1; D is unresolved. V was pared by 4 bases and J by 0 bases, with 10 bases between. The CDR3 is 15 residues long. Germline loops: CDR1 ENHRY, CDR2 SYGVKD. The CDR3 protein is CAISVARSSYNEQFF. The CDR3 bases are TGTGCCATCAGTGTGGCAAGGAGCTCCTACAATGAGCAGTTCTTC.

This sequence joins TRBV9 and TRBJ2-4; 10 bases are shared with TRBD1. CDR3 length equals 17 residues. The ends lost 4 bases at V and 1 base at J; junction bases unmatched: 8. The germline V gene has CDR1 SGDLS and CDR2 YYNGEE. The CDR3 region is CASSPYGTGAAKNIQYF. In DNA form, the CDR3 reads TGTGCCAGCAGCCCATACGGGACAGGGGCGGCCAAAAACATTCAGTACTTC.